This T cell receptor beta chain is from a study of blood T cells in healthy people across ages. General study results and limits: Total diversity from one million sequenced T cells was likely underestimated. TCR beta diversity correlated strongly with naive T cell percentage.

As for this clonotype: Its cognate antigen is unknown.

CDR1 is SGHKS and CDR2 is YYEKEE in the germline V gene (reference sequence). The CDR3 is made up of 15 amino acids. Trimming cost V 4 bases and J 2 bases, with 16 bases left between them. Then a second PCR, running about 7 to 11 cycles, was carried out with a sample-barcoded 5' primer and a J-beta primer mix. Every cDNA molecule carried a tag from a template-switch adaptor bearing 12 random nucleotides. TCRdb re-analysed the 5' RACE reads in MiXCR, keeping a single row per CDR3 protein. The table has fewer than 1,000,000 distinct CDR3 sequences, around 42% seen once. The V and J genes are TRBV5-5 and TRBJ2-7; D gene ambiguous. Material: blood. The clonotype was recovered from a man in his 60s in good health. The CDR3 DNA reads TGTGCCAGCAGCATGGTGGCCGCCGGGCCCTACGAGCAGTACTTC. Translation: CASSMVAAGPYEQYF.